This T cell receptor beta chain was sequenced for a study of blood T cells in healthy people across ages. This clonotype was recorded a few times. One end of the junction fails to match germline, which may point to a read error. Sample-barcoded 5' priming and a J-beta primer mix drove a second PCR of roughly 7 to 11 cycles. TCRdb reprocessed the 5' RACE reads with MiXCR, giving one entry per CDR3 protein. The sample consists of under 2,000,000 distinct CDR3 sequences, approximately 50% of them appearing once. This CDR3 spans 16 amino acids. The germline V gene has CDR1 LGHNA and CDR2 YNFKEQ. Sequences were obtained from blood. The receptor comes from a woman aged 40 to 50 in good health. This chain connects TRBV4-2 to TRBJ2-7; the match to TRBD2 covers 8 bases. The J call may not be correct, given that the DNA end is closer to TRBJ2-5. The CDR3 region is CASSQGLAGIQGTQYF. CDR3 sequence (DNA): TGTGCCAGCAGCCAAGGGCTAGCGGGTATCCAAGGGACCCAGTACTTC.